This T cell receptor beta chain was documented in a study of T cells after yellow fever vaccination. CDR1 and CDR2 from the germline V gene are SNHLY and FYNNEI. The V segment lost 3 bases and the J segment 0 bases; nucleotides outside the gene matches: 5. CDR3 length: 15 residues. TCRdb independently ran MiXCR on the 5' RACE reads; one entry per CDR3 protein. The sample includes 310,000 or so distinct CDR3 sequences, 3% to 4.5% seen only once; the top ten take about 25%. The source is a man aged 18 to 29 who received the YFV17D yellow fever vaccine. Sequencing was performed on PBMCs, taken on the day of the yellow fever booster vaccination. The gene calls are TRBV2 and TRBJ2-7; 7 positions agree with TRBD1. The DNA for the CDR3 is TGTGCCAGCAGTGATCCGGGACAGAGCTCCTACGAGCAGTACTTC. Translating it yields CASSDPGQSSYEQYF. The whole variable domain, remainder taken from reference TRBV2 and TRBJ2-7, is EPEVTQTPSHQVTQMGQEVILRCVPISNHLYFYWYRQILGQKVEFLVSFYNNEISEKSEIFDDQFSVERPDGSNFTLKIRSTKLEDSAMYFCASSDPGQSSYEQYFGPGTRLTVT.